This T cell receptor (beta chain) was recovered during a study of T cell changes during pregnancy in multiple sclerosis. CDR1 SGHDN and CDR2 FVKESK come from the germline V gene. V gave up 5 bases and J gave up 6 bases; unmatched junction bases: 6. The CDR3 runs 13 residues. The data were produced by immunoSEQ multiplex PCR, yet TCRdb's version contains in-frame clones alone and is incomplete. The data show 30,000 to 45,000 clones, 88% seen once. V and J are TRBV14 and TRBJ1-1; 7 bases are a match to TRBD1. This TCR was sampled from a female donor with multiple sclerosis, enrolled in a pregnancy study. Sequencing used CD4+ T cells from peripheral blood mononuclear cells, obtained before pregnancy. In nucleotides, the CDR3 is TGTGCCAGCAGCAGGGACAGACTCTCTGAAGCTTTCTTT. Amino acid sequence: CASSRDRLSEAFF.